This T cell receptor (beta chain) was profiled in a study of blood T cells in healthy people across ages. A second PCR of 7 to 11 cycles used a sample-barcoded 5' primer and a J-beta primer mix. Via MiXCR, TCRdb re-called the 5' RACE reads, giving one row per CDR3 protein. The table shows about 1.5 million distinct CDR3 sequences, with about 45% occurring only once. Every donor provided roughly 10 milliliters of peripheral blood. This CDR3 spans 12 amino acids. V lost 6 bases to trimming and J lost 7 bases, with 15 bases between them. Germline V lookup: CDR1 DFQATT, CDR2 SNEGSKA (reference sequence). The TCR was taken from a woman aged 18-30 years in good health. Sequences were obtained from blood. This chain joins TRBV20-1 and TRBJ1-2; TRBD1 might be the D (5 bases). CDR3 DNA: TGCAGTGCAGAGACCGGGGACGGTGGCTACACCTTC. Its protein product is CSAETGDGGYTF.